This T cell receptor (beta chain) came from a study of PD-1 blockade in mismatch repair-deficient tumors. Across the study: All were previously treated, progressing patients with 12 mismatch repair-deficient cancer types. Study-level findings and limits: Tumor-resident clones, often undetectable pretreatment in blood, expanded then contracted after pembrolizumab.

Concerning this clone itself: Antigen specificity is unknown.

Measured with immunoSEQ multiplex PCR; TCRdb has only the in-frame clones, and not every one. The profile shows around 130,000 clones, almost 90% of them singletons. Germline V CDR1 and CDR2: SGHTA, FQGNSA. The ends were cut back, 5 bases at V and 3 bases at J, with 11 bases in the middle. This CDR3 is built from 13 residues. TCR sequencing covered a few patients who responded to pembrolizumab. This clonotype originated in an adult with mismatch repair-deficient cancer. The sample was peripheral blood, taken approximately 71 weeks after starting pembrolizumab. This chain joins TRBV7-2 and TRBJ2-7; D gene unclear. CDR3: CASSPEQFYEQYF. The CDR3, as DNA: TGTGCCAGCAGCCCCGAGCAGTTCTACGAGCAGTACTTC.